This T cell receptor beta chain came from a study of blood T cell repertoires in COVID-19. In the study overall: The origin of the acute and convalescent COVID-19 samples was the United States, Italy and Spain. PBMCs, B-cell-depleted T cells, or T cells were the source of the cDNA or gDNA that made up the material.

Per the study methods: Amplification with reference gene primers provided the estimates of nucleated cell counts. The protocol was immunoSEQ multiplex PCR, while the TCRdb copy is restricted to in-frame clones and leaves out a portion. V and J calls and clone size are those listed in that table; D and trimming were worked out from the DNA. Among about 76,000 clones, 80% to 90% were seen once, and the ten largest hold approximately 5%. V dropped 3 bases and J dropped 3; count of bases not matched to a gene: 6. The CDR3 sequence is 16 residues long. CDR1 is LNHDA and CDR2 is SQIVND in the germline V gene (reference sequence). This clone was found once. Other DNA sequences from this sample encode an identical CDR3 as well.

The TCR comes from a man aged 45-60 years with active COVID-19. Specimen: peripheral blood. The chain joins TRBV19 to TRBJ1-1, with 11 bases matching TRBD1. The CDR3 spells CASSIRTGGLDTEAFF. CDR3 DNA sequence: TGTGCCAGTAGTATCCGGACAGGGGGCCTGGACACTGAAGCTTTCTTT.